These 19 T cell receptor beta chains originate from one sample sequenced in a study of CD4 T cells in relation to SARS-CoV-2 and coronaviruses. CD4+ T cells from unexposed donors were obtained before the COVID-19 pandemic (2011-2018). Libraries were prepared by immunoSEQ multiplex PCR; TCRdb keeps only in-frame clonotypes and omits some of them. The sample has some 68,000 clones; more than 80% are singletons. Sequenced: naive CD4+ T cells from PBMCs. Subset meaning: naive CD4+ T cells isolated by negative enrichment. The receptors come from a human donor in good health.

This clone was seen only once. The chain employs TRBV3-1 (or the pseudogene TRBV3-2) and TRBJ1-1; no clear D gene. The CDR3 runs 14 residues. Germline-derived CDR1 and CDR2 are LGHDT and YNNKEL (reference sequence). V dropped 3 bases and J dropped 6 bases, with 14 bases sitting between them. CDR3 DNA sequence: TGTGCCAGCAGCCAGCGGCAGGAGTACTCTGAAGCTTTCTTT. As protein: CASSQRQEYSEAFF.

The CDR3 sequence is CAWDAGTGLPSSYEQYF. The CDR3 nucleotides are TGTGCCTGGGACGCCGGGACTGGCTTGCCGAGCTCCTACGAGCAGTACTTC. The chain couples TRBV30 to TRBJ2-7, with a tentative D call TRBD2 (6 bases). This CDR3 has 17 residues. Germline lookup yields CDR1 GTSNPN and CDR2 SVGIG (reference sequence). V shed 5 bases and J shed 0 bases, with 23 bases lying between them.

The V gene is TRBV10-3, the J gene TRBJ1-2, with D uncertain. V was pared by 3 bases and J by 0 bases, with 11 bases between. This CDR3 is 15 amino acids long. Germline CDR1 and CDR2: ENHRY and SYGVKD. Written as DNA, the CDR3 is TGTGCCATCAGTGAATTTCCGGGAGCTAACTATGGCTACACCTTC. This gives the protein CAISEFPGANYGYTF.

Details on this clone: Other DNA sequences within the sample encode an identical CDR3. V gene TRBV3-1 (or the pseudogene TRBV3-2) combines with J gene TRBJ1-4; 8 bases match TRBD1. Looked up from germline, CDR1 is LGHDT and CDR2 is YNNKEL (reference sequence). The junction had 2 bases not matched to a gene; V was cut back by 3 bases and J by 2 bases. The CDR3 consists of 15 residues. As DNA, the CDR3 is TGTGCCAGCAGCCAGGCAGGGGGCACTAATGAAAAACTGTTTTTT. It specifies CASSQAGGTNEKLFF.

This clone has only one observation. The rearrangement joins TRBV4-3 to TRBJ2-7; D tentatively reads TRBD1 or TRBD2 (5 bases each). Germline V lookup: CDR1 LGHNA, CDR2 YSLEER. This CDR3 has 16 residues. The V and J ends lost 0 bases and 4 bases respectively, with 16 bases between them. The CDR3 region is CASSQDDGTARYEQYF. CDR3 nucleotide sequence: TGCGCCAGCAGCCAAGATGACGGGACGGCTCGATACGAGCAGTACTTC.

The J gene is TRBJ2-7, the V gene TRBV28; TRBD2 matches at 8 bases. This CDR3 contains 14 residues. Germline V lookup: CDR1 MDHEN, CDR2 SYDVKM. The V gene end was trimmed by 5 bases and the J gene end by 0 bases; junction bases not matched to a gene: 3. The CDR3 protein is CASSRGGSSYEQYF. The CDR3 nucleotides are TGTGCCAGCAGTCGCGGGGGGAGCTCCTACGAGCAGTACTTC.

The chain couples TRBV20-1 to TRBJ2-1; no clear D. V shed 4 bases and J shed 7 bases, with 5 bases lying between them. There are 10 residues in the CDR3. Germline loops: CDR1 DFQATT, CDR2 SNEGSKA (reference sequence). Here the CDR3 reads CSATRNEQFF. The CDR3, as DNA: TGCAGTGCTACCCGTAATGAGCAGTTCTTC.

This chain joins TRBV2 and TRBJ2-7, with TRBD2 matching 8 bases. V was pared by 1 base and J by 6 bases, with 5 bases of the junction left unmatched. CDR1 is SNHLY and CDR2 is FYNNEI in the germline V gene. The CDR3 consists of 14 residues. The CDR3 is CASSEGGGRIEQYF. The DNA for the CDR3 is TGTGCCAGCAGTGAAGGGGGCGGGAGGATCGAGCAGTACTTC.

V gene TRBV19 combines with J gene TRBJ1-5, with D perhaps matching TRBD1 (5 bases). The V gene lost 3 bases and the J gene lost 1 base, with 7 bases spanning the gap. CDR3 length equals 14 residues. From germline, CDR1 is LNHDA and CDR2 SQIVND (reference sequence). The CDR3 DNA sequence: TGTGCCAGTAGTATTAGGGACAGCAATCAGCCCCAGCATTTT. Translating gives CASSIRDSNQPQHF.

J is TRBJ2-5 and V is TRBV6-5; TRBD2 might be the D (6 bases). CDR3 length: 16 amino acids. Between the trimmed V and J ends, which lost 4 bases and 4 bases, there was a span of 19 bases. Germline CDR1 MNHEY, CDR2 SVGAGI. The CDR3 protein is CASSFPPRRGRETQYF. As DNA, the CDR3 is TGTGCCAGCAGTTTCCCCCCCAGGAGGGGTCGAGAGACCCAGTACTTC.

V and J are TRBV28 and TRBJ2-7; 16 positions match TRBD2. The germline V gene encodes CDR1 MDHEN and CDR2 SYDVKM. J gave up 4 bases and V 2 bases, and 8 bases lay outside the gene matches. CDR3 length: 18 residues. The CDR3 reads CASSLAGTSGRADYEQYF. The CDR3 DNA sequence: TGTGCCAGCAGTTTAGCCGGGACTAGCGGGAGGGCCGATTACGAGCAGTACTTC. The full variable domain, its missing parts supplied by reference TRBV28 and TRBJ2-7, is DVKVTQSSRYLVKRTGEKVFLECVQDMDHENMFWYRQDPGLGLRLIYFSYDVKMKEKGDIPEGYSVSREKKERFSLILESASTNQTSMYLCASSLAGTSGRADYEQYFGPGTRLTVT.

The V gene is TRBV5-6, the J gene TRBJ2-7; possible D gene TRBD1, 6 bases. Germline CDR1 and CDR2: SGHDT and YYEEEE. The germline V and J ends were trimmed by 9 bases and 2 bases, with 15 bases remaining between them. This CDR3 comprises 13 residues. In DNA, the CDR3 is TGTGCCACCCGGCGGACAGCTACCTACGAGCAGTACTTC. Protein product: CATRRTATYEQYF.

This chain links TRBV4-2 with TRBJ1-2; D is perhaps TRBD1 (6 bases). Germline CDR1 reads LGHNA; CDR2 reads YNFKEQ. V was shortened by 0 bases and J by 4 bases, with 9 bases between the two germline ends. CDR3 length equals 14 residues. The CDR3 DNA reads as TGTGCCAGCAGCCAAGATACAGGGACCTATGGCTACACCTTC. This encodes CASSQDTGTYGYTF.

The chain recombines TRBV4-1 with TRBJ1-4, with 7 bases matching TRBD1. The ends lost 0 bases at V and 7 bases at J; junction bases unmatched: 5. Per the germline V gene, CDR1 is MGHRA and CDR2 is YSYEKL. The CDR3 spans 15 residues. In DNA form, the CDR3 reads TGCGCCAGCAGCCAAGAGGCACAGGGGTTTGAAAAACTGTTTTTT. As protein: CASSQEAQGFEKLFF.

The rearrangement uses TRBV5-5 and TRBJ1-2; D remains unclear. V lost 0 bases to trimming and J lost 0 bases, with 6 bases between them. Germline V lookup: CDR1 SGHKS, CDR2 YYEKEE (reference sequence). The CDR3 contains 14 residues. The CDR3 region is CASSLDVANYGYTF. Here the CDR3 DNA reads TGTGCCAGCAGCTTGGATGTGGCTAACTATGGCTACACCTTC.

The chain's CDR3 is CASSQMTTGTDTQYF. In DNA, the CDR3 is TGTGCCAGCAGCCAGATGACGACAGGCACAGATACGCAGTATTTT. This chain links TRBV3-1 (or the pseudogene TRBV3-2) with TRBJ2-3; D is possibly TRBD1 (5 bases). Germline V CDR1 and CDR2: LGHDT, YNNKEL (reference sequence). The CDR3 is 15 residues long. Trimming shortened V by 3 bases and J by 1 base, and 11 bases separated the two germline ends.

The chain uses TRBV18 and TRBJ1-5; D unclear. With 0 bases removed from V and 7 bases from J, the gap between germline ends came to 10 bases. The CDR3 is 14 amino acids. CDR1 is KGHSH and CDR2 is LQKENI in the germline V gene. Written as DNA, the CDR3 is TGTGCCAGCTCACCACCGTCGGGCGGACAGCCCCAGCATTTT. It codes for CASSPPSGGQPQHF.

The chain carries TRBV11-2 and TRBJ1-1, with D unclear. This CDR3 contains 13 residues. Germline CDR1 SGHAT, CDR2 FQNNGV. V lost 3 bases to trimming and J lost 3 bases, with 8 bases between them. CDR3 sequence (DNA): TGTGCCAGCAGCTTCGGTCGCGACACTGAAGCTTTCTTT. This translates into CASSFGRDTEAFF. Based on the CDR3 plus reference TRBV11-2 and TRBJ1-1, the full variable domain is EAGVAQSPRYKIIEKRQSVAFWCNPISGHATLYWYQQILGQGPKLLIQFQNNGVVDDSQLPKDRFSAERLKGVDSTLKIQPAKLEDSAVYLCASSFGRDTEAFFGQGTRLTVV.

V gene TRBV5-1 combines with J gene TRBJ2-3; 9 bases map to TRBD2. The CDR3 length is 14 residues. Germline-derived CDR1 and CDR2 are SGHRS and YFSETQ. V dropped 4 bases and J dropped 1; count of bases not matched to a gene: 1. The CDR3: CASSRLAGTDTQYF. The DNA for the CDR3 is TGCGCCAGCAGCAGACTAGCGGGCACAGATACGCAGTATTTT.